Included here is one T cell receptor beta chain sequence, with context. What it binds is not known. The CDR3 runs to 12 residues. V was shortened by 5 bases and J by 6 bases, with 11 bases between the two germline ends. Germline V gene lookup returns CDR1 DFQATT and CDR2 SNEGSKA (reference sequence). The source of the sample is a study of T-cell memory formation after mild COVID-19. Constant-segment-primed 5'RACE gave TCR alpha and TCR beta cDNA libraries with sample barcodes and UMIs. TCRdb re-called the 5' RACE reads through MiXCR, storing one row per CDR3 protein. The sample lists about 200,000 distinct CDR3 sequences, approximately 10% occurring once. Study findings and constraints: Still unconfirmed is whether the second-wave clones peaking on day 37 recognized SARS-CoV-2. Some SARS-CoV-2-responding clones were already detected in memory before infection. CD4/CD8 balance held among clones contracting day 15 to 85, and later expanders leaned CD4+.

The receptor was isolated from a man aged 18 to 29 who had mild COVID-19 (a few samples of this study predate the infection). Cell type and time point are not known. The chain couples TRBV20-1 to TRBJ2-4; D is tentatively TRBD1 or TRBD2 (5 bases each). The source material was PBMCs or a T cell subset sorted from them (not recorded which). The CDR3 loop reads CSAPRGRNIQYF. The CDR3 DNA follows: TGCAGTGCTCCGAGGGGTCGAAACATTCAGTACTTC.